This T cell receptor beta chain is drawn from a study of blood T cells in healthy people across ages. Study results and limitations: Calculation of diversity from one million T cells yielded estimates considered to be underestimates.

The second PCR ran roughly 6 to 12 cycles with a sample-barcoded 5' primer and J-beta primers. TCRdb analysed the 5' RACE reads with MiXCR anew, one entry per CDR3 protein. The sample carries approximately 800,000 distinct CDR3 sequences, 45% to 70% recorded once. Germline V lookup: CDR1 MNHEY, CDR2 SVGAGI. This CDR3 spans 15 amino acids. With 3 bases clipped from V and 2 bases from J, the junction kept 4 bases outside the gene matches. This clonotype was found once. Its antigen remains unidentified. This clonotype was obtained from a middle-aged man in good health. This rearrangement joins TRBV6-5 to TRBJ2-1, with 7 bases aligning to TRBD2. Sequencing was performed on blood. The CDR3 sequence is CASSYTAGAYNEQFF. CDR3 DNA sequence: TGTGCCAGCAGTTATACGGCGGGGGCCTACAATGAGCAGTTCTTC.